A selection of T cell receptor beta chains follows, all from one sample in a study of T-cell memory formation after mild COVID-19. TCRdb independently ran MiXCR on the 5' RACE reads; one entry per CDR3 protein. Here the sample spans just over 200,000 distinct CDR3 sequences, 9.5% to 10% being singletons. Source material: PBMCs or a T cell subset sorted from them (not recorded which). These receptors all come from a man aged 18 to 29 who had mild COVID-19 (a few samples of this study predate the infection). Cell type and time point are not known. CDR3s include the opening cysteine and the closing phenylalanine or tryptophan. The D gene is left open where the match is weak. Size values are once, few and many counts, or a class for expanded clones, and some rows have none.

V: TRBV14
size: .
D: TRBD2
J: TRBJ2-3
CDR3: CASSPAGVTDTQYF
DNA: TGTGCCAGCAGCCCAGCGGGGGTCACAGATACGCAGTATTTT

V: TRBV6-2/TRBV6-3
size: few
D: .
J: TRBJ2-3
CDR3: CASSYSPEADTQYF
DNA: TGTGCCAGCAGTTACTCCCCAGAGGCAGATACGCAGTATTTT

V: TRBV20-1
size: many
D: TRBD2
J: TRBJ2-2
CDR3: CSVTGTRSTGELFF
DNA: TGCAGTGTAACCGGGACTAGGTCCACCGGGGAGCTGTTTTTT

V: TRBV3-1
size: .
D: .
J: TRBJ2-1
CDR3: CASSQALLDPEQFF
DNA: TGTGCCAGCAGCCAAGCCCTTTTAGACCCGGAGCAGTTCTTC

V: TRBV15
size: .
D: TRBD1
J: TRBJ2-5
CDR3: CATSRDPDRGETQYF
DNA: TGTGCCACCAGCAGAGATCCCGACAGGGGAGAGACCCAGTACTTC

V: TRBV19
size: few
D: .
J: TRBJ2-2
CDR3: CATRKQGPNTGELFF
DNA: TGTGCCACCCGAAAGCAGGGGCCTAACACCGGGGAGCTGTTTTTT

V: TRBV5-1
size: .
D: TRBD2
J: TRBJ2-7
CDR3: CASSLETLAGATFGEQYF
DNA: TGCGCCAGCAGCTTGGAAACCTTAGCGGGGGCTACCTTCGGCGAGCAGTACTTC

V: TRBV5-1
size: many
D: .
J: TRBJ2-4
CDR3: CASSLGWGNIQYF
DNA: TGCGCCAGCAGCTTGGGTTGGGGAAACATTCAGTACTTC

V: TRBV9
size: few
D: TRBD2
J: TRBJ2-3
CDR3: CASKRLAGEGDTQYF
DNA: TGTGCCAGCAAGAGGCTAGCGGGGGAGGGAGATACGCAGTATTTT

V: TRBV25-1
size: .
D: TRBD1
J: TRBJ2-5
CDR3: CASSQRDREETQYF
DNA: TGTGCCAGCAGCCAGAGGGACAGGGAAGAGACCCAGTACTTC

V: TRBV12-3/TRBV12-4
size: .
D: TRBD1
J: TRBJ1-5
CDR3: CASSPGTGVQRPQHF
DNA: TGTGCCAGCAGTCCGGGGACAGGGGTCCAGAGGCCCCAGCATTTT

V: TRBV10-2
size: few
D: TRBD1
J: TRBJ1-3
CDR3: CASRSGTGGLSGGNTIYF
DNA: TGCGCCAGCAGGTCCGGGACAGGGGGCCTCTCGGGTGGAAACACCATATATTTT

V: TRBV7-2
size: .
D: .
J: TRBJ2-1
CDR3: CASSLGPGSYNEQFF
DNA: TGTGCCAGCAGCTTAGGGCCGGGATCCTACAATGAGCAGTTCTTC

V: TRBV7-2
size: .
D: TRBD2
J: TRBJ2-5
CDR3: CASRNKRGKETQYF
DNA: TGTGCCAGCAGGAATAAGCGGGGGAAAGAGACCCAGTACTTC

V: TRBV7-9
size: .
D: TRBD2
J: TRBJ2-1
CDR3: CASSLEASGYNEQFF
DNA: TGTGCCAGCAGCTTAGAGGCTAGCGGCTACAATGAGCAGTTCTTC

V: TRBV5-1
size: .
D: TRBD2
J: TRBJ2-7
CDR3: CASSLAAGLYEQYF
DNA: TGCGCCAGCAGCTTAGCAGCGGGACTTTACGAGCAGTACTTC

V: TRBV27
size: few
D: .
J: TRBJ1-1
CDR3: CASSLLSPMNTEAFF
DNA: TGTGCCAGCAGTTTATTGTCTCCCATGAACACTGAAGCTTTCTTT

V: TRBV7-3
size: many
D: TRBD1
J: TRBJ2-7
CDR3: CASSSRQGEQYF
DNA: TGTGCCAGCAGCTCTCGACAGGGTGAGCAGTACTTC

V: TRBV4-3
size: many
D: .
J: TRBJ2-1
CDR3: CASSQESVYNEQFF
DNA: TGCGCCAGCAGCCAAGAATCAGTGTACAATGAGCAGTTCTTC

V: TRBV6-5
size: many
D: TRBD1
J: TRBJ2-1
CDR3: CASSYRTGYNEQFF
DNA: TGTGCCAGCAGTTACAGGACAGGTTACAATGAGCAGTTCTTC

V: TRBV4-1
size: .
D: TRBD1
J: TRBJ1-1
CDR3: CASSQEGTGMNTEAFF
DNA: TGCGCCAGCAGCCAGGAAGGGACAGGGATGAACACTGAAGCTTTCTTT

V: TRBV30
size: few
D: TRBD1
J: TRBJ2-7
CDR3: CAWSPSGGYEQYF
DNA: TGTGCCTGGAGCCCGTCAGGGGGCTACGAGCAGTACTTC

V: TRBV24-1
size: few
D: TRBD2
J: TRBJ2-1
CDR3: CATSDNSGGPPQFF
DNA: TGTGCCACCAGTGATAATAGCGGGGGGCCCCCCCAGTTCTTC